The next 14 T cell receptor beta chains were all read from a single sample in a study of OX40 agonist ivuxolimab in advanced cancers. Method: immunoSEQ multiplex PCR; TCRdb's copy keeps in-frame clones and lacks some. Here the sample spans more than 70,000 clones, approximately 83% being singletons. Sequences were derived from CD4+ or CD8+ T cells sorted from blood, sampled in a trial of the OX40 agonist ivuxolimab. Receptor source: an adult with an advanced solid tumor such as melanoma, head and neck, liver or kidney cancer.

V usage is TRBV28 and J usage is TRBJ1-1, with 8 bases identical to TRBD1. Trimming removed 8 bases from V and 3 bases from J; junction bases left unmatched: 2. The CDR3 spans 12 residues. CDR1 and CDR2 from the germline V gene are MDHEN and SYDVKM. CDR3 nucleotides: TGTGCCAGCGAGGACAGGGACACTGAAGCTTTCTTT. It is translated as CASEDRDTEAFF. Full variable domain (rest looked up from reference TRBV28 and TRBJ1-1): DVKVTQSSRYLVKRTGEKVFLECVQDMDHENMFWYRQDPGLGLRLIYFSYDVKMKEKGDIPEGYSVSREKKERFSLILESASTNQTSMYLCASEDRDTEAFFGQGTRLTVV.

The chain joins TRBV27 to TRBJ1-2, with a weak D call TRBD1 (5 bases). The CDR3 runs 15 residues. CDR1 is MNHEY, CDR2 SMNVEV, per germline (reference sequence). V lost 2 bases, J lost 4 bases, and 14 bases lay in between. The CDR3 DNA is TGTGCCAGCAGTTTACAGGGATTTGGGGGCTATGGCTACACCTTC. This sequence encodes CASSLQGFGGYGYTF.

The gene calls are TRBV5-1 and TRBJ2-7; the D is unclear. The CDR3 spans 15 residues. V dropped 4 bases and J dropped 3 bases, with 17 bases sitting between them. CDR1 is SGHRS, CDR2 YFSETQ, per germline. The CDR3, as DNA: TGCGCCAGCAGCCCCGCGACTCCCGACGGCTACGAGCAGTACTTC. Translated: CASSPATPDGYEQYF.

This chain joins TRBV28 and TRBJ2-7; a possible D gene is TRBD2 (5 bases). The germline V gene encodes CDR1 MDHEN and CDR2 SYDVKM. The CDR3 loop spans 13 amino acids. Trimming took off 11 bases at V and 4 bases at J, with 18 bases between the two ends. The DNA for the CDR3 is TGTGCCGGCACACTGATAGGAGGATACGAGCAGTACTTC. This translates into CAGTLIGGYEQYF.

J is TRBJ1-1 and V is TRBV4-1; D unclear. The CDR3 covers 15 residues. V lost 4 bases, J lost 1 base, and 13 bases lay in between. Per germline, CDR1 MGHRA and CDR2 YSYEKL. The CDR3 nucleotides read TGCGCCAGCAGCCGAGAAAATACCCGGAACACTGAAGCTTTCTTT. Protein sequence: CASSRENTRNTEAFF.

The chain has TRBV6-5 and TRBJ1-2, with 7 bases matching TRBD1. J lost 3 bases, V lost 3 bases, and 10 bases had no gene match. The CDR3 is made up of 16 amino acids. Germline assignment: CDR1 MNHEY and CDR2 SVGAGI. CDR3 bases: TGTGCCAGCAGTTATGGGGAAGGGGGCGCGGACTATGGCTACACCTTC. Amino acid sequence: CASSYGEGGADYGYTF.

The CDR3 DNA sequence: TGTGCCAGCAGTGAAAGGGGGAGCTCTGGGGCCAACGTCCTGACTTTC. This translates into CASSERGSSGANVLTF. This sequence joins TRBV6-1 and TRBJ2-6; weak D call: TRBD1 (6 bases). V lost 2 bases, J lost 0 bases, and 8 bases lay in between. The germline V gene encodes CDR1 MNHNS and CDR2 SASEGT. The CDR3 covers 16 residues.

V is TRBV11-3 and J is TRBJ1-1; maybe TRBD1 (5 bases). V was pared by 5 bases and J by 7 bases, with 20 bases between. Per the germline V gene, CDR1 is SGHNT and CDR2 is YENEEA. The CDR3 has 15 residues. For the CDR3, the DNA is TGTGCCAGCAGCCCCTTTAGGGGTTTGGGGAATGAAGCTTTCTTT. Translating it yields CASSPFRGLGNEAFF.

The genes are TRBV7-2 and TRBJ2-7; the match to TRBD1 covers 9 bases. V was pared by 5 bases and J by 7 bases, with 9 bases of the junction left unmatched. The CDR3 has 14 residues. Germline assignment: CDR1 SGHTA and CDR2 FQGNSA. The CDR3 spells CASSPDRGGREQYF. The CDR3 bases are TGTGCCAGCAGCCCAGACAGGGGGGGCCGTGAGCAGTACTTC.

The chain carries TRBV4-1 and TRBJ2-7, with 8 positions matching TRBD1. The CDR3 is 15 amino acids. The germline V gene has CDR1 MGHRA and CDR2 YSYEKL. J gave up 0 bases and V 1 base, and 2 bases lay outside the gene matches. Written as DNA, the CDR3 is TGCGCCAGCAGCCAAGCCGGGACAGGCTCCTACGAGCAGTACTTC. It yields the protein CASSQAGTGSYEQYF.

About this clone itself: Additional DNA sequences in this sample encode the identical CDR3. The chain combines TRBV4-1 with TRBJ1-5, with TRBD1 as a possible D gene (6 bases). Germline lookup yields CDR1 MGHRA and CDR2 YSYEKL. V lost 4 bases to trimming and J lost 5 bases, with 12 bases between them. The CDR3 consists of 14 residues. The CDR3 sequence is CASSPGQGYQPQHF. CDR3 DNA: TGCGCCAGCAGCCCGGGCCAGGGGTATCAGCCCCAGCATTTT.

This chain links TRBV7-2 with TRBJ2-7, with 12 positions matching TRBD2. This CDR3 has 15 residues. Trimming cost V 8 bases and J 6 bases; bases outside gene matches: 11. The germline V gene encodes CDR1 SGHTA and CDR2 FQGNSA. The CDR3 sequence is CASSGPSGGAGEQYF. The CDR3 coding sequence is TGTGCCAGCTCTGGCCCTAGCGGGGGGGCGGGCGAGCAGTACTTC.

The chain carries TRBV2 and TRBJ2-7, with D unresolved. The CDR3 is made up of 13 amino acids. V lost 6 bases to trimming and J lost 0 bases, with 9 bases between them. Germline lookup yields CDR1 SNHLY and CDR2 FYNNEI. In DNA, the CDR3 is TGTGCCAGCAGCCCCGAGGACTCCTACGAGCAGTACTTC. Protein product: CASSPEDSYEQYF.

This rearrangement joins TRBV9 to TRBJ1-6; D call uncertain. Germline loops: CDR1 SGDLS, CDR2 YYNGEE. V lost 0 bases to trimming and J lost 8 bases, with 12 bases between them. The CDR3 spans 15 residues. CDR3: CASSVGYSEHSPLHF. The CDR3 coding sequence is TGTGCCAGCAGCGTAGGGTACAGTGAGCATTCACCCCTCCACTTT.